This paragraph covers one T cell receptor (beta chain) sequence. Losses at the gene ends were 7 bases for V and 1 base for J; bases not matched to a gene: 6. Looked up from germline, CDR1 is MNHEY and CDR2 is SVGAGI. The length of the CDR3 is 14 residues. Those enrolled in Seattle joined during active infection and were followed longitudinally afterward. The data were taken from a study of blood T cell repertoires in COVID-19. Study-level background: Samples representing acute and convalescent COVID-19 were sourced from the United States, Italy and Spain.

Methods used by the authors: Counts of nucleated cells, estimated from reference gene primer amplification, were obtained. Sequencing was performed with immunoSEQ multiplex PCR; in TCRdb, only in-frame clones are kept and a portion is missing. From that table come the V and J calls and clone size; the DNA was used to work out D and trimming. The data contain more than 45,000 clones, approximately 90% of them seen just once; the ten biggest clones take up around 7.1%. The chain links TRBV6-5 to TRBJ1-1; 7 bases match TRBD1. Input material: peripheral blood. The TCR originated in a woman aged 60-70 years with COVID-19, enrolled during active disease. The CDR3 reads CASTLRQGNTEAFF. CDR3 DNA: TGTGCCAGCACCTTAAGACAGGGGAACACTGAAGCTTTCTTT.